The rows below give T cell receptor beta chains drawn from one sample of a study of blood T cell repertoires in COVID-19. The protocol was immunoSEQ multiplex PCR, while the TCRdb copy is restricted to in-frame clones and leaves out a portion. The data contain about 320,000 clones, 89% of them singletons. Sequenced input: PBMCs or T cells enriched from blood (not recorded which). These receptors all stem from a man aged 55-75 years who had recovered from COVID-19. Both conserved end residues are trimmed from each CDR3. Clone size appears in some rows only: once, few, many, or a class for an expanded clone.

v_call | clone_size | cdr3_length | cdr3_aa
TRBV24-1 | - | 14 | ATSDRDRGYTGELF
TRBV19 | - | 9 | ASSSRHLQY
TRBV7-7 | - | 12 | ASSSGLAGDEQY
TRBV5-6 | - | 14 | ASSLGDTWDTDTQY
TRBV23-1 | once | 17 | ASSQLGNQGESSGNTIY
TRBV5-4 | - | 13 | ASSSGLAETGELF
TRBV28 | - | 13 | ASSFRDRHLAEAF
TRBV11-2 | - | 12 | ASSSGQGGYGYT
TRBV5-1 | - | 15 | ASSIGTAIDSNQPQH
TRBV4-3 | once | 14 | ASSRLAGGAGYEQY
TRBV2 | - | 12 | ASRPTVTNSPLH
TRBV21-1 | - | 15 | ASSNSERSSGANVLT
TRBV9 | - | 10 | ASSGDYSPLH
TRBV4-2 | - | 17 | ASSQDGLAGVLSTDTQY
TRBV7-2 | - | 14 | ASSLERGGNTGELF
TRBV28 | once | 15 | ATIGTGGYFSGNTIY
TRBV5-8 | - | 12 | ASSLSRLGNTIY
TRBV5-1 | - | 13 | ASGTRQSPKGEQY
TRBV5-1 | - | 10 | ASSDSQETQY
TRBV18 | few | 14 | ASSPPGLAGDEEQF
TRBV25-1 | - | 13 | ASSVVGQGSEKLF
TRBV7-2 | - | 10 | ASTLGYNEQF
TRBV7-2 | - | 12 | ASSLRTPTYEQY
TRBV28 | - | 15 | ASIGGGGGYSNQPQH
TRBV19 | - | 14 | ASSRASGRAVNEQF
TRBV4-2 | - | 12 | ASSPSTGGREQY
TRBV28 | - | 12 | ASKAGGMTYEQY
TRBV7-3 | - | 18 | ASSPPHWTFREGSSYEQY
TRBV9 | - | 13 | ASSVAGSGFYEQY
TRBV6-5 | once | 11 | ASSYSHSYEQF
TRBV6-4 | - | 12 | ASSRDRGNYGYT